A single sample is the source of the 30 T cell receptor beta chains below, sequenced in a study of beta chain features in type 1 diabetes. Study outcomes and limitations: In all four CD4+ subsets, TCRB CDR3 length was significantly, moderately reduced in type 1 diabetes.

Their antigens are not known. Since all of the isolated RNA was reverse transcribed, expressed TCRB transcripts were what got sequenced. Sequencing was performed with immunoSEQ multiplex PCR; in TCRdb, only in-frame clones are kept and a portion is missing. The table has over 120,000 clones, about 13% seen once. What was sequenced was central memory CD4+ T cells from blood. The receptors originated from a man aged 18 to 30 with type 1 diabetes.

This clone was observed a handful of times. The chain links TRBV7-9 to TRBJ1-4; 7 positions agree with TRBD1. The CDR3 runs 16 residues. The germline V gene encodes CDR1 SEHNR and CDR2 FQNEAQ (reference sequence). The V and J ends lost 3 bases and 0 bases, in that order; junction bases with no gene match: 4. The CDR3 spells CASSFTGVATNEKLFF. CDR3 coding DNA: TGTGCCAGCAGCTTTACAGGGGTGGCAACTAATGAAAAACTGTTTTTT.

There are many counts of this clone. This rearrangement joins TRBV9 to TRBJ2-4; TRBD1 aligns across 8 bases. Germline V gene lookup returns CDR1 SGDLS and CDR2 YYNGEE. The CDR3 has 19 amino acids. J gave up 0 bases and V 2 bases, and 13 bases lay outside the gene matches. Here the CDR3 reads CASSVPGGQDPLAKNIQYF. The CDR3 DNA follows: TGTGCCAGCAGCGTCCCCGGGGGACAGGACCCATTAGCCAAAAACATTCAGTACTTC.

The gene calls are TRBV10-3 and TRBJ2-7; either TRBD1 or TRBD2 may fit D (6 bases each). The CDR3 length is 17 residues. Between the trimmed V and J ends, which lost 3 bases and 0 bases, there was a span of 18 bases. Looked up from germline, CDR1 is ENHRY and CDR2 is SYGVKD. CDR3 sequence reads: CAISEMSRGDLSYEQYF. CDR3 in DNA: TGTGCCATCAGTGAAATGTCGAGGGGGGACCTCTCCTACGAGCAGTACTTC.

This chain uses TRBV10-3 with TRBJ2-3, with D perhaps matching TRBD2 (6 bases). V was cut by 5 bases and J by 6 bases, with 12 bases left in between. The V gene's germline CDR1 is ENHRY and CDR2 SYGVKD. This CDR3 region has 13 residues. CDR3 bases: TGTGCCATCAGTCAAATGGAGGGGGATACGCAGTATTTT. It is translated as CAISQMEGDTQYF.

This clone was seen a handful of times. The gene calls are TRBV30 and TRBJ2-2; TRBD1 matches at 8 bases. Germline CDR1 reads GTSNPN; CDR2 reads SVGIG (reference sequence). There are 14 residues in the CDR3. The ends lost 3 bases at V and 6 bases at J; junction bases unmatched: 6. This CDR3 is CAWRGQVDAGELFF. For the CDR3, the DNA is TGTGCCTGGAGGGGACAGGTCGATGCCGGGGAGCTGTTTTTT.

The DNA of the CDR3 is TGTGCCAGCAGTCAGTCGGGGGGCGCTGAAGCTTTCTTT. Translation gives CASSQSGGAEAFF. The genes are TRBV6-5 and TRBJ1-1; TRBD1 might be the D (6 bases). The CDR3 is 13 residues long. Germline V lookup: CDR1 MNHEY, CDR2 SVGAGI. V was shortened by 5 bases and J by 6 bases, with 13 bases between the two germline ends.

This clone was observed a few times. The V gene is TRBV6-6, the J gene TRBJ1-4, with D perhaps TRBD1 (6 bases). The CDR3 totals 12 residues. Trimming stripped 4 bases from V and 10 bases from J, with 10 bases between. CDR1 MNHNY and CDR2 SVGAGI come from the germline V gene (reference sequence). CDR3 in DNA: TGTGCCAGCAGTTCGACAGGTGGAAAACTGTTTTTT. Protein: CASSSTGGKLFF.

The chain couples TRBV19 to TRBJ2-1, with 10 bases fitting TRBD2. Trimming at V came to 3 bases and at J to 10 bases, leaving 9 bases not matched to a gene. The CDR3 consists of 15 residues. Looked up from germline, CDR1 is LNHDA and CDR2 is SQIVND (reference sequence). CDR3 nucleotides: TGTGCCAGTAGTATCGGCGGACTAGCGGCCGCAGAGCAGTTCTTC. Translated: CASSIGGLAAAEQFF.

This sequence joins TRBV18 and TRBJ2-2; D is tentatively TRBD1 or TRBD2 (5 bases each). Germline V gene lookup returns CDR1 KGHSH and CDR2 LQKENI. The CDR3 loop spans 15 amino acids. V dropped 3 bases and J dropped 1 base, with 9 bases sitting between them. The CDR3 loop is CASSPEGMNTGELFF. As DNA, the CDR3 is TGTGCCAGCTCACCCGAGGGGATGAACACCGGGGAGCTGTTTTTT.

A few counts support this clone. The chain recombines TRBV5-6 with TRBJ2-5; 8 positions match TRBD2. Germline-derived CDR1 and CDR2 are SGHDT and YYEEEE. CDR3 length: 15 residues. After removal of 2 bases from V and 2 bases from J, the junction contained 5 bases not matched to a gene. This CDR3 reads CASSFRTSRQETQYF. CDR3 sequence (DNA): TGTGCCAGCAGCTTCCGGACTAGCCGACAAGAGACCCAGTACTTC.

This clone showed up just a few times. This sequence joins TRBV15 and TRBJ2-5, with 7 bases aligning to TRBD2. Germline lookup yields CDR1 LNHNV and CDR2 YYDKDF (reference sequence). The CDR3 consists of 14 residues. J lost 2 bases, V lost 5 bases, and 5 bases had no gene match. The CDR3, as DNA: TGTGCCACCAGCCCCCGTAGCGGGCAAGAGACCCAGTACTTC. Protein: CATSPRSGQETQYF.

This clone was recorded a few times. This sequence joins TRBV6-5 and TRBJ2-2, with D possibly matching TRBD1 (6 bases). The V end was cut by 0 bases, the J end by 6 bases, with 8 bases between. The CDR3 is 14 amino acids. Germline assignment: CDR1 MNHEY and CDR2 SVGAGI. The CDR3 sequence: CASSYSGGSGELFF. The CDR3 DNA reads as TGTGCCAGCAGTTACTCAGGGGGATCCGGGGAGCTGTTTTTT.

This clone occurred a few times. A read error likely explains this, since a far larger clone differs by one base. The CDR3 DNA reads TGCCGCGTAGCTACCGGGACCGGGTGGGTGACCCAGTACTTC. Translation: CRVATGTGWVTQYF. The rearrangement links TRBV29-1 to TRBJ2-5, with D possibly called TRBD1 or TRBD2 (5 bases each). This CDR3 is built from 14 residues. Germline lookup yields CDR1 SQVTM and CDR2 ANQGSEA.

The genes are TRBV27 and TRBJ1-2, with 11 bases that match TRBD1. The J segment lost 6 bases and the V segment lost 4 bases, leaving 7 bases of the junction unmatched. Per the germline V gene, CDR1 is MNHEY and CDR2 is SMNVEV (reference sequence). The CDR3 covers 15 residues. The CDR3: CASSSGDRGSDGYTF. CDR3 bases: TGTGCCAGCAGTTCGGGGGACAGGGGGAGCGATGGCTACACCTTC.

The V gene is TRBV6-1, the J gene TRBJ2-1; D remains unclear. The CDR3 covers 15 residues. Germline V gives CDR1 MNHNS, CDR2 SASEGT. Trimming cost V 6 bases and J 5 bases, with 17 bases left between them. The CDR3 is CASSDHYSQNNEQFF. In DNA, the CDR3 is TGTGCCAGCAGCGATCATTACTCCCAAAACAATGAGCAGTTCTTC.

This clone was seen only a few times. This sequence joins TRBV27 and TRBJ2-5, with no clear D. The CDR3 covers 16 residues. Germline CDR1 reads MNHEY; CDR2 reads SMNVEV (reference sequence). V was trimmed by 8 bases and J by 4 bases, leaving 23 bases between them. DNA of the CDR3: TGTGCCAGCCCCTTCTTTACGGGCTCCCGGCGAGAGACCCAGTACTTC. Translation gives CASPFFTGSRRETQYF.

This clone has a handful of counts. The rearrangement uses TRBV9 and TRBJ2-6; D is ambiguous. The CDR3 sequence is 12 residues long. Germline assignment: CDR1 SGDLS and CDR2 YYNGEE. The germline V and J ends were trimmed by 3 bases and 9 bases, with 7 bases remaining between them. The CDR3 is CASSGAVNVLTF. The CDR3 nucleotides read TGTGCCAGCAGCGGGGCAGTCAACGTCCTGACTTTC.

The V and J genes are TRBV11-2 and TRBJ1-1; no firm D call. V lost 6 bases and J lost 3, with 14 bases in between. CDR1 is SGHAT, CDR2 FQNNGV, per germline. The CDR3 is 14 amino acids. Here the CDR3 reads CASSFWVGDTEAFF. The CDR3 DNA sequence: TGTGCCAGCAGTTTTTGGGTGGGAGACACTGAAGCTTTCTTT.

This clone was counted a few times. J is TRBJ2-3 and V is TRBV5-1; 11 bases match TRBD2. CDR1 and CDR2 (germline): SGHRS, YFSETQ. The CDR3 spans 15 residues. V lost 3 bases, J lost 3 bases, and 3 bases stayed unmatched. The CDR3 DNA reads TGCGCCAGCAGCTCGGGACTAGCGGAAACAGATACGCAGTATTTT. It encodes CASSSGLAETDTQYF.

The chain recombines TRBV28 with TRBJ2-7; D uncertain. Trimming removed 8 bases at V and 5 bases at J, with 13 bases between. The CDR3 consists of 12 residues. Germline assignment: CDR1 MDHEN and CDR2 SYDVKM. In DNA, the CDR3 is TGTGCCAGCCTAAGAATCCCCCACGAGCAGTACTTC. It is translated as CASLRIPHEQYF.

This clone was seen more than once but under ten times. The gene calls are TRBV7-3 and TRBJ2-5; D remains unclear. Germline-derived CDR1 and CDR2 are SGHTA and FQGTGA. V gave up 4 bases and J gave up 4 bases, with 10 bases separating them. CDR3 length: 13 residues. The CDR3 DNA reads as TGTGCCAGCAGCTACAACCCCGGAGAGACCCAGTACTTC. The encoded protein is CASSYNPGETQYF.

The V call is TRBV5-1, the J call TRBJ1-5, with unresolved D. V was cut by 0 bases and J by 3 bases, with 13 bases left in between. This CDR3 region has 16 residues. CDR1 is SGHRS, CDR2 YFSETQ, per germline. DNA of the CDR3: TGCGCCAGCAGCTTGGGAGGCAGCGCAGACAATCAGCCCCAGCATTTT. Protein: CASSLGGSADNQPQHF.

This clone has just a few counts. The rearrangement joins TRBV29-1 to TRBJ1-5; perhaps TRBD1 as D (6 bases). The CDR3 is 14 amino acids. V lost 6 bases to trimming and J lost 3 bases, with 15 bases between them. Germline CDR1 and CDR2: SQVTM and ANQGSEA. CDR3 nucleotides: TGCAGCGTGATCGGGACAAACTTCAATCAGCCCCAGCATTTT. This encodes CSVIGTNFNQPQHF.

The chain is built from TRBV10-3 and TRBJ1-2; the match to TRBD1 covers 8 bases. The CDR3 consists of 17 residues. The germline gives CDR1 ENHRY, CDR2 SYGVKD. The V segment lost 4 bases and the J segment 0 bases; nucleotides outside the gene matches: 10. The CDR3 sequence is CAISARAQGQANYGYTF. In DNA form, the CDR3 reads TGTGCCATCAGTGCTAGGGCCCAGGGACAGGCTAACTATGGCTACACCTTC.

This clone was detected only a few times. This chain links TRBV4-3 with TRBJ1-6, with D hard to call. V lost 4 bases and J 8 bases, leaving 12 bases between the germline ends. The CDR3 has 14 amino acids. Germline CDR1 LGHNA, CDR2 YSLEER. The CDR3 coding sequence is TGCGCCAGCAGCCCACGGGAGGAAGATTCACCCCTCCACTTT. Amino acids: CASSPREEDSPLHF.

V usage is TRBV30 and J usage is TRBJ2-1, with D unclear. The germline V and J ends were trimmed by 8 bases and 0 bases, with 8 bases remaining between them. CDR1 and CDR2 from the germline V gene are GTSNPN and SVGIG (reference sequence). The CDR3 spans 12 residues. The CDR3 reads CAQTFSYNEQFF. The DNA for the CDR3 is TGTGCCCAGACTTTCTCCTACAATGAGCAGTTCTTC.

The rearrangement links TRBV6-5 to TRBJ2-1; D is possibly TRBD2 (6 bases). There are 14 residues in the CDR3. V gave up 2 bases and J gave up 8 bases, with 13 bases separating them. CDR1 and CDR2 from the germline V gene are MNHEY and SVGAGI. The CDR3 reads CASSYGTSEDEQFF. As DNA, the CDR3 is TGTGCCAGCAGTTACGGGACTTCAGAAGATGAGCAGTTCTTC.

This clone was observed a few times. V gene TRBV7-8 combines with J gene TRBJ2-7; perhaps TRBD2 as D (5 bases). The CDR3 spans 18 residues. CDR1 and CDR2 (germline): SGHVS, FQNEAQ. Trimming pared 2 bases from V and 3 bases from J, leaving 23 bases between. Here the CDR3 DNA reads TGTGCCAGCAGCTTACCGGAAGGAGGAAAATATTCGAACTACGAGCAGTACTTC. This sequence encodes CASSLPEGGKYSNYEQYF.

V and J are TRBV19 and TRBJ1-5; D remains unclear. The V end lost 3 bases, the J end lost 5 bases, and 11 bases lay between the germline ends. Germline V gene lookup returns CDR1 LNHDA and CDR2 SQIVND (reference sequence). The CDR3 sequence is 14 residues long. The CDR3 nucleotides read TGTGCCAGTAGTATGGAGGCGGGAGATCAGCCCCAGCATTTT. It yields the protein CASSMEAGDQPQHF.

This clone was detected many times. The chain has TRBV9 and TRBJ1-2; maybe TRBD1 (5 bases). The CDR3 is 14 residues long. Per germline, CDR1 SGDLS and CDR2 YYNGEE. V was shortened by 3 bases and J by 8 bases, with 17 bases between the two germline ends. This CDR3 reads CASSGGTDRGGYTF. CDR3 nucleotides: TGTGCCAGCAGCGGGGGGACCGACCGCGGGGGCTACACCTTC. The whole variable domain, remainder taken from reference TRBV9 and TRBJ1-2, is DSGVTQTPKHLITATGQRVTLRCSPRSGDLSVYWYQQSLDQGLQFLIQYYNGEERAKGNILERFSAQQFPDLHSELNLSSLELGDSALYFCASSGGTDRGGYTFGSGTRLTVV.